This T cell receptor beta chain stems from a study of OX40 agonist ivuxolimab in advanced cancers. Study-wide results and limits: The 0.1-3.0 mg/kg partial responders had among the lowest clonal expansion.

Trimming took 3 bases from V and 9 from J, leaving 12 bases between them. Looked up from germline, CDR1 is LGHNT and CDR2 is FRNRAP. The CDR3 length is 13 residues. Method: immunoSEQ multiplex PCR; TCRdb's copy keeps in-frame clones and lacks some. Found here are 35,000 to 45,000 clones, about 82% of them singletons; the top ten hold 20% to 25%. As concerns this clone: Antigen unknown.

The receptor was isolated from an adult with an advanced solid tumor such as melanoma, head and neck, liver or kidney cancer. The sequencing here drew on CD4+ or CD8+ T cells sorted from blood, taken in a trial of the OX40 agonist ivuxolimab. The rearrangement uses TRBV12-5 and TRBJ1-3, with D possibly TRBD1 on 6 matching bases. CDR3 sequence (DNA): TGTGCTAGTGGTTTCGGGAACAGGGCCACCATATATTTT. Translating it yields CASGFGNRATIYF.